The entry that follows covers one T cell receptor beta chain sequence. Its matching antigen is unknown. These data come from a study of CD8+ T cells in alopecia areata. Whole-study context: The study gave tofacitinib for 6 to 18 months, then 6 months off drug.

The study, taken as a whole, reports: While tofacitinib was given, many expanded lesional clones persisted in scalp and blood.

Per germline, CDR1 SGHRS and CDR2 YFSETQ. Trimming took 1 base from V and 4 from J, leaving 8 bases between them. The CDR3 runs to 13 residues. Isolated RNA was reverse transcribed into cDNA used as the sequencing template. Clones were sequenced by immunoSEQ multiplex PCR, and TCRdb holds only the in-frame ones, with some missing. Here the sample spans some 180,000 clones, about 47% being singletons. Treatment described: oral pan-JAK inhibitor, 5-10 mg twice daily. The chain joins TRBV5-1 to TRBJ1-1; D unclear. This receptor was obtained from a human donor with alopecia areata. Sequenced here: CD8+ T cells sorted from blood, sampled around week 53, from a patient treated with tofacitinib. CDR3 coding DNA: TGCGCCAGCAGCTTGTCGATGGGCACTGAAGCTTTCTTT. Amino acids: CASSLSMGTEAFF. The full variable domain, rest sourced from reference TRBV5-1 and TRBJ1-1, is KAGVTQTPRYLIKTRGQQVTLSCSPISGHRSVSWYQQTPGQGLQFLFEYFSETQRNKGNFPGRFSGRQFSNSRSEMNVSTLELGDSALYLCASSLSMGTEAFFGQGTRLTVV.